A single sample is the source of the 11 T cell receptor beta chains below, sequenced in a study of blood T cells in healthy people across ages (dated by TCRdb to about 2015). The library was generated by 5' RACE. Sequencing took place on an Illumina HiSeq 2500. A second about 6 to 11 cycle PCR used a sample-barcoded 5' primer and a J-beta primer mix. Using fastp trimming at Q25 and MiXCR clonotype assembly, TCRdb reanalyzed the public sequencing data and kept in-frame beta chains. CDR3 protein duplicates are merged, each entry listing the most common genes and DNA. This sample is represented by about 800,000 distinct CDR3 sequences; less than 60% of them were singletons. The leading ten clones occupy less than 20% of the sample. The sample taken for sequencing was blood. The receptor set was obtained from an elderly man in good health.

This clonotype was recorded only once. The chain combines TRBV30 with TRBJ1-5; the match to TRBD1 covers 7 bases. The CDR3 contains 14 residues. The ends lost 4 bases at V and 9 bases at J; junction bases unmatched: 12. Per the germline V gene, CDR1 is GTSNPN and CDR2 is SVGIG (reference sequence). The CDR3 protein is CAWMVRTGHPPQHF. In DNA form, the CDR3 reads TGTGCCTGGATGGTCCGGACAGGTCATCCGCCCCAGCATTTT.

CDR3: CASSIASDNQPQHF. CDR3 DNA sequence: TGTGCCAGTAGTATTGCCTCGGACAATCAGCCCCAGCATTTT. The genes are TRBV19 and TRBJ1-5; no clear D. This CDR3 has 14 amino acids. Trimming pared 3 bases from V and 3 bases from J, leaving 9 bases between. Germline CDR1 LNHDA, CDR2 SQIVND (reference sequence). Full variable domain (rest looked up from reference TRBV19 and TRBJ1-5): DGGITQSPKYLFRKEGQNVTLSCEQNLNHDAMYWYRQDPGQGLRLIYYSQIVNDFQKGDIAEGYSVSREKKESFPLTVTSAQKNPTAFYLCASSIASDNQPQHFGDGTRLSIL.

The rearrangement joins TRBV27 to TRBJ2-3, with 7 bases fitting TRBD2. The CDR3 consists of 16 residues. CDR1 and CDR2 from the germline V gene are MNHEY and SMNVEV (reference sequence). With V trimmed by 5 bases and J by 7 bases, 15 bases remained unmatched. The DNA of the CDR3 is TGTGCCAGCAGTCCCGGCCCAAGCGGGGTTTCAAATACGCAGTATTTT. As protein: CASSPGPSGVSNTQYF.

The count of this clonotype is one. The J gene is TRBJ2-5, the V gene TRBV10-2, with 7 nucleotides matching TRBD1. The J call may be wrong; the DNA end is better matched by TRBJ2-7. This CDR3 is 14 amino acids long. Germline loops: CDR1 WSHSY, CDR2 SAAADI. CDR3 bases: TGCGCCAGCAGTGAGCGACAGGGCCGGAACGAGCAGTACTTC. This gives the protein CASSERQGRNEQYF.

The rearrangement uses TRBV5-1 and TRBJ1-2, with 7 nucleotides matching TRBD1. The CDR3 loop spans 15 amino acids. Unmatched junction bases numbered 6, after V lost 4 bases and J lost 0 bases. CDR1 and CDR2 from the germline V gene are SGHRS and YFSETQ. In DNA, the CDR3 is TGCGCCAGCAGCCCGGGGGACAGCACTAACTATGGCTACACCTTC. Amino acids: CASSPGDSTNYGYTF.

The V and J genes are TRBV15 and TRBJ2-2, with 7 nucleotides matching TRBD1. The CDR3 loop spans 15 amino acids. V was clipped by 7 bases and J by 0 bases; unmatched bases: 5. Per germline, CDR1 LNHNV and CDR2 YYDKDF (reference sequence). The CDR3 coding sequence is TGTGCCACCAACCCGGGACAGACGAACACCGGGGAGCTGTTTTTT. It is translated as CATNPGQTNTGELFF.

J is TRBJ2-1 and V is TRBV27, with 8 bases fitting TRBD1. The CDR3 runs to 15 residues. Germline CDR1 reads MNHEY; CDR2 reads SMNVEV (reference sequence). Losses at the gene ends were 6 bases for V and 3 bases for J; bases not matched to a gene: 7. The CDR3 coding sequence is TGTGCCAGCAGGAGGACAGGGCCCAACTACAATGAGCAGTTCTTC. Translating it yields CASRRTGPNYNEQFF.

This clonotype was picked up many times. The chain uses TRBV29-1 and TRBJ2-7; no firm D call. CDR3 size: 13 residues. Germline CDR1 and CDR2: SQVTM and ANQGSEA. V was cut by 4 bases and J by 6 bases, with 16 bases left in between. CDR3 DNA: TGCAGCGTTGGAGGAGCCACGACGGGCGAGCAGTACTTC. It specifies CSVGGATTGEQYF.

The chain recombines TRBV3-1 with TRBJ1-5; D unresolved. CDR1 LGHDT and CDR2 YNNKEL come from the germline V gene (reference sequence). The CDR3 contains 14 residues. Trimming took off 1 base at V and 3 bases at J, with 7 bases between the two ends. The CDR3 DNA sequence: TGTGCCAGCAGCCAAGGATTAATCAATCAGCCCCAGCATTTT. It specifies CASSQGLINQPQHF.

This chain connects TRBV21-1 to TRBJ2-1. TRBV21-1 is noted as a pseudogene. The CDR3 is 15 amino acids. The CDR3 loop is CASSKRGTPYNEQFF. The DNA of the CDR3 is TGTGCCAGCAGCAAACGGGGGACTCCTTACAATGAGCAGTTCTTC.

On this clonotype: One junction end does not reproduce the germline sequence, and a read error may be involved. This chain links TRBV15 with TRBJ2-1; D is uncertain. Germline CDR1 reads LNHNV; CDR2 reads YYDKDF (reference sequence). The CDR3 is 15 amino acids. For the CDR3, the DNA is TGTGCCGCCAGCCTAGGGAAAAACTCCTACAATGAGCAGTTCTTC. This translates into CAASLGKNSYNEQFF.